The 6 T cell receptor beta chains reported below all come from one sample, sequenced in a study of blood T cell repertoires in COVID-19. This table comes from immunoSEQ multiplex PCR, and its TCRdb copy is limited to in-frame clones, with some not included. The sample contains 250,000 to 400,000 clones, almost 90% of which appear only once. Sequenced: peripheral blood. The receptors originated from a woman aged 25 to 45 with COVID-19, enrolled during active disease.

J is TRBJ2-1 and V is TRBV3-1 (or the pseudogene TRBV3-2); 7 bases line up with TRBD1. With 5 bases clipped from V and 1 base from J, the junction kept 5 bases outside the gene matches. Germline V gives CDR1 LGHDT, CDR2 YNNKEL (reference sequence). The CDR3 extends over 15 amino acids. CDR3 sequence reads: CASSGDSFSYNEQFF. The CDR3, as DNA: TGTGCCAGCAGCGGGGACAGCTTTTCCTACAATGAGCAGTTCTTC.

A note on this clone: Other DNA variants within this sample encode the same CDR3. The chain couples TRBV19 to TRBJ1-4; 7 nucleotides agree with TRBD1. The CDR3 consists of 14 residues. After removal of 4 bases from V and 5 bases from J, the junction contained 4 bases not matched to a gene. CDR1 and CDR2 (germline): LNHDA, SQIVND (reference sequence). In DNA, the CDR3 is TGTGCCAGTAGTACTCGGACAGGAAATGAAAAACTGTTTTTT. It encodes CASSTRTGNEKLFF.

The chain has TRBV27 and TRBJ1-2, with 7 positions matching TRBD1. V was clipped by 4 bases and J by 0 bases; unmatched bases: 5. Germline CDR1 MNHEY, CDR2 SMNVEV (reference sequence). This CDR3 region has 15 residues. CDR3 nucleotides: TGTGCCAGCAGTTCGACAGGGAGCCCTAACTATGGCTACACCTTC. Translation gives CASSSTGSPNYGYTF.

This CDR3 is CASSTPGQSNTEAFF. In DNA form, the CDR3 reads TGTGCCAGTAGTACTCCGGGACAGAGCAACACTGAAGCTTTCTTT. J is TRBJ1-1 and V is TRBV19, with TRBD1 matching 7 bases. Trimming cost V 4 bases and J 2 bases; bases outside gene matches: 7. This CDR3 spans 15 amino acids. CDR1 is LNHDA, CDR2 SQIVND, per germline (reference sequence). Variable domain in full (rest from reference TRBV19 and TRBJ1-1): DGGITQSPKYLFRKEGQNVTLSCEQNLNHDAMYWYRQDPGQGLRLIYYSQIVNDFQKGDIAEGYSVSREKKESFPLTVTSAQKNPTAFYLCASSTPGQSNTEAFFGQGTRLTVV.

The chain links TRBV27 to TRBJ1-2; 8 nucleotides agree with TRBD1. CDR1 MNHEY and CDR2 SMNVEV come from the germline V gene (reference sequence). The J segment lost 2 bases and the V segment lost 3 bases, leaving 2 bases of the junction unmatched. This CDR3 contains 14 residues. CDR3 DNA: TGTGCCAGCAGTTTGAACAGGGGGAACTATGGCTACACCTTC. Amino acid sequence: CASSLNRGNYGYTF.

The J gene is TRBJ2-5, the V gene TRBV19, with D possibly matching TRBD1 (5 bases). V shed 2 bases and J shed 1 base, with 5 bases lying between them. The CDR3 is made up of 13 amino acids. Germline CDR1 and CDR2: LNHDA and SQIVND (reference sequence). CDR3 sequence: CASSIRGQETQYF. The CDR3 region has the DNA TGTGCCAGTAGTATAAGGGGCCAAGAGACCCAGTACTTC.